These 10 T cell receptor beta chains were all obtained from the same sample, sequenced in a study of control samples from healthy donors and cancer patients. Some clones are missing from TCRdb's copy, which holds only in-frame ones; the method was immunoSEQ multiplex PCR. Counted here are roughly 180,000 clones, around 94% occurring once; the ten biggest clones make up 1.1% to 1.5%. The sequenced sample was blood. Receptors were obtained from a woman under 30 in good health.

This chain uses TRBV6-5 with TRBJ1-2; D remains unclear. CDR1 and CDR2 from the germline V gene are MNHEY and SVGAGI. The CDR3 loop spans 14 amino acids. Trimming left V 0 bases short and J 8 bases short, with 13 bases between. The CDR3 spells CASSYSSGGIGYTF. The CDR3 nucleotides read TGTGCCAGCAGTTACTCTTCGGGAGGGATCGGCTACACCTTC.

The CDR3 sequence: CASSYNDAYGSKLFF. The CDR3 bases are TGTGCCAGCAGCTACAATGACGCTTATGGCTCAAAACTGTTTTTT. The chain has TRBV7-9 and TRBJ1-4; D remains ambiguous. V shed 4 bases and J shed 10 bases, with 19 bases lying between them. This CDR3 comprises 15 residues. CDR1 and CDR2 from the germline V gene are SEHNR and FQNEAQ (reference sequence). Full variable domain (rest looked up from reference TRBV7-9 and TRBJ1-4): DTGVSQNPRHKITKRGQNVTFRCDPISEHNRLYWYRQTLGQGPEFLTYFQNEAQLEKSRLLSDRFSAERPKGSFSTLEIQRTEQGDSAMYLCASSYNDAYGSKLFFGSGTQLSVL.

The chain links TRBV2 to TRBJ2-7; TRBD2 is a possible D gene (6 bases). V lost 3 bases and J 3 bases, leaving 9 bases between the germline ends. The CDR3 is 13 amino acids. The germline gives CDR1 SNHLY, CDR2 FYNNEI. CDR3 nucleotide sequence: TGTGCCAGCAGTGAGGGGGGAATCTACGAGCAGTACTTC. Amino acids: CASSEGGIYEQYF.

The chain links TRBV11-3 to TRBJ2-2; unclear D gene. The length of the CDR3 is 11 residues. With 3 bases removed from V and 4 bases from J, the gap between germline ends came to 0 bases. Germline assignment: CDR1 SGHNT and CDR2 YENEEA. CDR3 amino acids: CASSFTGELFF. The DNA for the CDR3 is TGTGCCAGCAGCTTCACCGGGGAGCTGTTTTTT.

The gene calls are TRBV19 and TRBJ1-2, with D perhaps matching TRBD1 (5 bases). With 5 bases removed from V and 1 base from J, the gap between germline ends came to 17 bases. The CDR3 is made up of 16 amino acids. In germline, CDR1 is LNHDA, CDR2 SQIVND (reference sequence). CDR3 in DNA: TGTGCCAGTAGTGAATCTTGGGACGGTAGTAACTATGGCTACACCTTC. Amino acids: CASSESWDGSNYGYTF.

V gene TRBV6-4 combines with J gene TRBJ1-2; TRBD1 might be the D (6 bases). CDR3 length: 16 amino acids. V lost 7 bases and J 4 bases, leaving 22 bases between the germline ends. Per germline, CDR1 MRHNA and CDR2 SNTAGT. CDR3 loop: CASIGRDTESSYGYTF. CDR3 nucleotides: TGTGCCAGCATTGGCCGGGACACAGAATCATCCTATGGCTACACCTTC.

The chain uses TRBV6-5 and TRBJ1-2; D possibly corresponds to TRBD1 (6 bases). Trimming removed 7 bases at V and 8 bases at J, with 17 bases between. The CDR3 is made up of 13 amino acids. CDR1 is MNHEY and CDR2 is SVGAGI in the germline V gene. The DNA for the CDR3 is TGTGCCAGCACCCAGGGGAGGGAGGGAGGCTACACCTTC. Translated, it gives CASTQGREGGYTF.

On this clone: The same CDR3 arises from other DNA sequences in this sample as well. The rearrangement links TRBV7-2 to TRBJ1-5, with D perhaps matching TRBD1 (5 bases). This CDR3 is built from 12 residues. Trimming left V 3 bases short and J 7 bases short, with 7 bases between. Germline V lookup: CDR1 SGHTA, CDR2 FQGNSA. CDR3 region: CASSFGGQPQHF. CDR3 DNA: TGTGCCAGCAGCTTCGGGGGGCAGCCCCAGCATTTT.

The chain is built from TRBV24-1 and TRBJ2-3; 8 bases are a match to TRBD2. Unmatched junction bases numbered 15, after V lost 4 bases and J lost 4 bases. This CDR3 spans 18 amino acids. Looked up from germline, CDR1 is KGHDR and CDR2 is SFDVKD. CDR3 nucleotides: TGTGCCACCAGTGACCCCTCTCGGGGGGGGTGGTTATCAGATACGCAGTATTTT. Protein: CATSDPSRGGWLSDTQYF.

The chain has TRBV5-4 and TRBJ1-2; unclear D gene. Germline V gene data show CDR1 as SGHNT and CDR2 as YYREEE (reference sequence). Trimming took off 4 bases at V and 3 bases at J, with 16 bases between the two ends. The CDR3 totals 15 residues. The CDR3 nucleotides read TGTGCCAGCAGCCCACCCCCTCCGACGGACTATGGCTACACCTTC. Translating it yields CASSPPPPTDYGYTF.